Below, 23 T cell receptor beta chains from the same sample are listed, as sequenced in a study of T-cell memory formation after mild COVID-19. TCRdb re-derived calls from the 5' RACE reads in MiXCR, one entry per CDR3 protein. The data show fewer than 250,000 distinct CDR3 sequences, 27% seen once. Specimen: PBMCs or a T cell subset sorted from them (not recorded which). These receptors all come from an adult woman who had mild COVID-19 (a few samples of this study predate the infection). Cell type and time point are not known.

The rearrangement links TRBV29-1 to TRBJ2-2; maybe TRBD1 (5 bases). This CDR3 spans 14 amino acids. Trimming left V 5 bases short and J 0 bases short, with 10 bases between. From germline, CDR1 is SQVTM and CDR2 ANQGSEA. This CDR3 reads CSVQGTPNTGELFF. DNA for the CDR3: TGCAGCGTTCAGGGAACCCCGAACACCGGGGAGCTGTTTTTT.

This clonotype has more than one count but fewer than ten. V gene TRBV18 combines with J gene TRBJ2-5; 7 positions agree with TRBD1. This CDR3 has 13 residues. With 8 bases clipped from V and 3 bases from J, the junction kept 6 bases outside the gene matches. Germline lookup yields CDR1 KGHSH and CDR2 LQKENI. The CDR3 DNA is TGTGCCAGCACGGGACAGAGAGAAGAGACCCAGTACTTC. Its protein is CASTGQREETQYF. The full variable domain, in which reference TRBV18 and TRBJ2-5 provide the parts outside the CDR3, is NAGVMQNPRHLVRRRGQEARLRCSPMKGHSHVYWYRQLPEEGLKFMVYLQKENIIDESGMPKERFSAEFPKEGPSILRIQQVVRGDSAAYFCASTGQREETQYFGPGTRLLVL.

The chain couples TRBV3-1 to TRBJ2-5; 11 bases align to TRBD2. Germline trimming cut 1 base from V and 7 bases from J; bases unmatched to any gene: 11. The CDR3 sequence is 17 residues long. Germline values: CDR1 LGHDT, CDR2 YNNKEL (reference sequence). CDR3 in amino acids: CASSQGALAGGILTQYF. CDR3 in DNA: TGTGCCAGCAGCCAAGGAGCCTTAGCGGGGGGGATCTTGACCCAGTACTTC.

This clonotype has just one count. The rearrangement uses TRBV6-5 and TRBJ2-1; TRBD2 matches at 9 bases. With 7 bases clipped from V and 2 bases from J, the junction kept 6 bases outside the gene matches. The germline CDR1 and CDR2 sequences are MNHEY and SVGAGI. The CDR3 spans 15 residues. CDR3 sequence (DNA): TGTGCCAGCAAGTTAGCGGGAGATACCTACAATGAGCAGTTCTTC. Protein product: CASKLAGDTYNEQFF.

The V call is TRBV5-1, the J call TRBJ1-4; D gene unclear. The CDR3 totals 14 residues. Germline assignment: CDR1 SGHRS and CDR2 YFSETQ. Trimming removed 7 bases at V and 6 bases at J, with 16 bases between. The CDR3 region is CASAESTVDEKLFF. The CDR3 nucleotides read TGCGCCAGCGCCGAGTCGACGGTAGATGAAAAACTGTTTTTT. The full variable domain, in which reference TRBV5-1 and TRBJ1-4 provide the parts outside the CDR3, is KAGVTQTPRYLIKTRGQQVTLSCSPISGHRSVSWYQQTPGQGLQFLFEYFSETQRNKGNFPGRFSGRQFSNSRSEMNVSTLELGDSALYLCASAESTVDEKLFFGSGTQLSVL.

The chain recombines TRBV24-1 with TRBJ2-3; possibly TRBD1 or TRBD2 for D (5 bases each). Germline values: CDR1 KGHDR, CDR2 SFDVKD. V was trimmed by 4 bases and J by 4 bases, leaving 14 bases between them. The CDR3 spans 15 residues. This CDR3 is CATSEPARGPDTQYF. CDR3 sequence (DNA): TGTGCCACCAGTGAGCCTGCCCGGGGACCAGATACGCAGTATTTT.

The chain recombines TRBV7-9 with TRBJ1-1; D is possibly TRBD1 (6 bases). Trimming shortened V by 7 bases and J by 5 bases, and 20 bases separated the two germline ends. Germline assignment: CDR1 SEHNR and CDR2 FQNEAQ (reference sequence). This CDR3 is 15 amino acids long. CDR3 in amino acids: CASTLVGAGLTEAFF. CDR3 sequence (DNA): TGTGCCAGCACCCTCGTGGGGGCGGGGTTAACTGAAGCTTTCTTT.

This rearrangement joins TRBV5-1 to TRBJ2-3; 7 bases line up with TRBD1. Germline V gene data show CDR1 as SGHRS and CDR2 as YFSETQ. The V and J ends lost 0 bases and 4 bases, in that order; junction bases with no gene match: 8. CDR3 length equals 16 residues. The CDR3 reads CASSLAGTEAADTQYF. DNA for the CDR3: TGCGCCAGCAGCTTGGCCGGGACAGAAGCGGCAGATACGCAGTATTTT. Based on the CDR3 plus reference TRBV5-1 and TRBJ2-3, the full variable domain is KAGVTQTPRYLIKTRGQQVTLSCSPISGHRSVSWYQQTPGQGLQFLFEYFSETQRNKGNFPGRFSGRQFSNSRSEMNVSTLELGDSALYLCASSLAGTEAADTQYFGPGTRLTVL.

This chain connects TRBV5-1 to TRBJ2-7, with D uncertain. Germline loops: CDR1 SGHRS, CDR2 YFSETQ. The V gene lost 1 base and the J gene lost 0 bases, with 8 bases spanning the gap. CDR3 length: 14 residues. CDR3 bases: TGCGCCAGCAGCTTGTTGGTAGGCTCCTACGAGCAGTACTTC. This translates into CASSLLVGSYEQYF.

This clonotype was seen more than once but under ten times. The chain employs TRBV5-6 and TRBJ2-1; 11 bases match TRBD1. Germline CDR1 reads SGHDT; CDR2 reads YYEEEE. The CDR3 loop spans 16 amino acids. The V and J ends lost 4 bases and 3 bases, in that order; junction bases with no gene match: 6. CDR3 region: CASSRGQGVSYNEQFF. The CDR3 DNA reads TGTGCCAGCAGCCGGGGACAGGGGGTGAGCTACAATGAGCAGTTCTTC.

The CDR3 DNA is TGTGCCAGCAGAAGGACTAGCGGAGCATACGAGCAGTACTTC. Translated: CASRRTSGAYEQYF. V usage is TRBV6-5 and J usage is TRBJ2-7; 10 bases match TRBD2. This CDR3 region has 14 residues. Per germline, CDR1 MNHEY and CDR2 SVGAGI. Germline trimming cut 6 bases from V and 4 bases from J; bases unmatched to any gene: 6.

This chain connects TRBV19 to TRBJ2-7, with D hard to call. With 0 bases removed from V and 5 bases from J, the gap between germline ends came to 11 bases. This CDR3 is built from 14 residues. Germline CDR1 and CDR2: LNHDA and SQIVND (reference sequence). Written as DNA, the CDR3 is TGTGCCAGTAGTATAGATCGAACGGTTAACGAGCAGTACTTC. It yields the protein CASSIDRTVNEQYF.

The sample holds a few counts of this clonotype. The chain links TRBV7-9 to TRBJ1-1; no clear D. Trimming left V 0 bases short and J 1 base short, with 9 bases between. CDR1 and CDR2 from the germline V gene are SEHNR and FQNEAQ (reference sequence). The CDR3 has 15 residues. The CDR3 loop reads CASSLAATRNTEAFF. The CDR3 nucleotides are TGTGCCAGCAGCTTAGCAGCTACACGGAACACTGAAGCTTTCTTT.

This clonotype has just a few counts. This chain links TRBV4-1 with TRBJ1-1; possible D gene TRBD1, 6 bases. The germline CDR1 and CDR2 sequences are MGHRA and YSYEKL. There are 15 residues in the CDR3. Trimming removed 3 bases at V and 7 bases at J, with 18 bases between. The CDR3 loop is CASSQEGDRPIEAFF. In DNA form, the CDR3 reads TGCGCCAGCAGCCAGGAGGGGGACCGACCTATTGAAGCTTTCTTT.

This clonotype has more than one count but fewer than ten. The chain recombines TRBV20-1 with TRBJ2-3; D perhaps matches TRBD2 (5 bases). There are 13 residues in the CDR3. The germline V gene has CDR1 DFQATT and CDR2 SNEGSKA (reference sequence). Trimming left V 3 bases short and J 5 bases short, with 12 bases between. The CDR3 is CSARGMEEDTQYF. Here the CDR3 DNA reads TGCAGTGCTAGGGGGATGGAGGAAGATACGCAGTATTTT.

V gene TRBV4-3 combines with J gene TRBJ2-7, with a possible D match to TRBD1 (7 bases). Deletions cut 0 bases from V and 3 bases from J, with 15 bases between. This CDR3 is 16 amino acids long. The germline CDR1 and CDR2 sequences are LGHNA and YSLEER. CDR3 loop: CASSQEEGAGDYEQYF. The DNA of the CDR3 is TGCGCCAGCAGCCAAGAGGAGGGGGCGGGCGACTACGAGCAGTACTTC.

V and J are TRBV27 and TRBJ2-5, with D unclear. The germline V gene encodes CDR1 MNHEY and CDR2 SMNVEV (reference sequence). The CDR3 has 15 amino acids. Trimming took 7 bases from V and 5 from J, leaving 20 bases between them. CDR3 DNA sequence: TGTGCCAGCATCTCCTTCCCCGTCCCCGGGGAGACCCAGTACTTC. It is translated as CASISFPVPGETQYF.

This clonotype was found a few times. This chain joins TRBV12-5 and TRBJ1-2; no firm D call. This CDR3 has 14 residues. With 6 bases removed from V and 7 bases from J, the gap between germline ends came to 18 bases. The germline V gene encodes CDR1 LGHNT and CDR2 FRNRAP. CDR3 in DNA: TGTGCTAGTGGCCGAGATGTCTCCGTGGGTGGCTACACCTTC. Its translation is CASGRDVSVGGYTF.

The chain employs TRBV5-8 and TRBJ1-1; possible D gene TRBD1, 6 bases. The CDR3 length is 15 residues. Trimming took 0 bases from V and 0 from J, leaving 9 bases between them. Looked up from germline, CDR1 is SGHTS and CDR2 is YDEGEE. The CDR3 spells CASSLGAGVNTEAFF. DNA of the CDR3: TGTGCCAGCAGCTTGGGGGCAGGGGTGAACACTGAAGCTTTCTTT.

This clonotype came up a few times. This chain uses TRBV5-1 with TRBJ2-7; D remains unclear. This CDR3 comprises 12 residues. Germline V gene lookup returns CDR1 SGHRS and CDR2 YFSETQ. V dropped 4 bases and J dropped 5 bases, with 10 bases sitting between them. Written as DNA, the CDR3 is TGCGCCAGCAGCCTGGACGGTAACGAGCAGTACTTC. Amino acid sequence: CASSLDGNEQYF.

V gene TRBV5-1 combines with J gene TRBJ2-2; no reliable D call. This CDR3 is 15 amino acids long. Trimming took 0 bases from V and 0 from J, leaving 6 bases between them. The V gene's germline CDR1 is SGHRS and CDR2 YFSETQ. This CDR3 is CASSLAGTNTGELFF. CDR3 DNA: TGCGCCAGCAGCTTGGCTGGGACGAACACCGGGGAGCTGTTTTTT.

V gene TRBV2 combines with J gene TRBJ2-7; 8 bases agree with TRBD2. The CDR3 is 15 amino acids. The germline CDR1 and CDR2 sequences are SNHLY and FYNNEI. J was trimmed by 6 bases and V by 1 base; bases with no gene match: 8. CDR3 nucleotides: TGTGCCAGCAGTGAAGATGGACTAGCAGCGTTCGAGCAGTACTTC. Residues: CASSEDGLAAFEQYF.

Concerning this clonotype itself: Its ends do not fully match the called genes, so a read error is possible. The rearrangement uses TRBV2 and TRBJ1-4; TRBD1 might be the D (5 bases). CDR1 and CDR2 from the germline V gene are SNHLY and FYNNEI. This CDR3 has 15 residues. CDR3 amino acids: CASSEGERMNEKLFF. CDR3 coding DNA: TGTGCCAGCAGCGAAGGGGAAAGGATGAATGAAAAACTGTTTTTT.